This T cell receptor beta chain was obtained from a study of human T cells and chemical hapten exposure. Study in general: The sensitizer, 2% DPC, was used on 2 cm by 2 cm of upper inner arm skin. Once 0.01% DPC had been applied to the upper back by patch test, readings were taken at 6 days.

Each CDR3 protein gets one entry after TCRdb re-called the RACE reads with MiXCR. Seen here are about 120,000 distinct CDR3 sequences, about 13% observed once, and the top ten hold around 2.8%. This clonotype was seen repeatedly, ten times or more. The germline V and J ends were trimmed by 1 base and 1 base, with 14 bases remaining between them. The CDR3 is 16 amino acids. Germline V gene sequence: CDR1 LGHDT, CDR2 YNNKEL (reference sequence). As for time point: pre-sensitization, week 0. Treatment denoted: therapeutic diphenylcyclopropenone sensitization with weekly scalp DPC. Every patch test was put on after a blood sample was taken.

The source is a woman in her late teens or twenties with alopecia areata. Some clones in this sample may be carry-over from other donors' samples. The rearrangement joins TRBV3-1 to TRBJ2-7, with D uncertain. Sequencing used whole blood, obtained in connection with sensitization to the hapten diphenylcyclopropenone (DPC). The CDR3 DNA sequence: TGTGCCAGCAGCCAAGGTCGGCTCCTACAGTCCTACGAGCAGTACTTC. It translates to CASSQGRLLQSYEQYF.